This TCR beta chain was sequenced during a study of blood T cell repertoires in COVID-19. The data were produced by immunoSEQ multiplex PCR, yet TCRdb's version contains in-frame clones alone and is incomplete. This sample yields around 180,000 clones, of which roughly 75% are seen a single time; approximately 6.2% belongs to the top ten. V lost 3 bases, J lost 7 bases, and 13 bases lay in between. The CDR3 has 15 amino acids. Germline V gene data show CDR1 as SGHAT and CDR2 as FQNNGV. The chain joins TRBV11-2 to TRBJ1-6; D perhaps matches TRBD1 (6 bases). The source of this sequence is a man between 70 and 80 years old with active or convalescent COVID-19. The sequenced sample consisted of peripheral blood. This CDR3 reads CASSFTGMRNSPLHF. CDR3 DNA: TGTGCCAGCAGCTTTACAGGGATGCGCAATTCACCCCTCCACTTT.